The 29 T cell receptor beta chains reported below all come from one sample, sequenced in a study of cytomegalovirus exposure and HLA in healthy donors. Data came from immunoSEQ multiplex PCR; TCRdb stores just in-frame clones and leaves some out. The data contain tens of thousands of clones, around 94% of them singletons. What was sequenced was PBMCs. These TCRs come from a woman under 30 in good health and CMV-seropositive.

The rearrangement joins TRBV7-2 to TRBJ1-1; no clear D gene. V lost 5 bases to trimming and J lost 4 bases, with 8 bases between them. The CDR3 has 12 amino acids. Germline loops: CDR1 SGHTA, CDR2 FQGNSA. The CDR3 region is CASSARGTEAFF. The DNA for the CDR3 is TGTGCCAGCAGCGCCCGAGGCACTGAAGCTTTCTTT.

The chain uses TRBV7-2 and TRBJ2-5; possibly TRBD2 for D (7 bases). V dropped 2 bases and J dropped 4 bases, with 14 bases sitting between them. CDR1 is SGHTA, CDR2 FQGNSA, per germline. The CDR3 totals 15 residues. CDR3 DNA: TGTGCCAGCAGCTTAACGGGGGGCCTTGGAGAGACCCAGTACTTC. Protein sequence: CASSLTGGLGETQYF. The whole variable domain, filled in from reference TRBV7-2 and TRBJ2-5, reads GAGVSQSPSNKVTEKGKDVELRCDPISGHTALYWYRQSLGQGLEFLIYFQGNSAPDKSGLPSDRFSAERTGGSVSTLTIQRTQQEDSAVYLCASSLTGGLGETQYFGPGTRLLVL.

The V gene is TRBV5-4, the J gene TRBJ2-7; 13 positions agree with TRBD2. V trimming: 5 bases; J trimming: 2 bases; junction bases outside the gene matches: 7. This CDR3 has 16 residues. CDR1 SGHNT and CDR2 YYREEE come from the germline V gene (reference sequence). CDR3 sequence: CASRPGLAGETYEQYF. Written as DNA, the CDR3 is TGTGCCAGCAGACCAGGACTAGCGGGAGAAACCTACGAGCAGTACTTC.

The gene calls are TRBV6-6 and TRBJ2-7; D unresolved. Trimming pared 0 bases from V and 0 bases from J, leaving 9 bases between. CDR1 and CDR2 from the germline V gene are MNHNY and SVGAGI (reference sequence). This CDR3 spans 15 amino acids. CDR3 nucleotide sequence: TGTGCCAGCAGTTACTCTCCGCCACTCTCCTACGAGCAGTACTTC. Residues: CASSYSPPLSYEQYF.

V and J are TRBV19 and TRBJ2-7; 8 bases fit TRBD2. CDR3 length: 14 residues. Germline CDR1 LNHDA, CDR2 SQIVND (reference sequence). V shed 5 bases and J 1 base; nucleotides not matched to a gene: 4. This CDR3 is CASSGGLESYEQYF. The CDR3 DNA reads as TGTGCCAGTAGTGGGGGACTAGAATCCTACGAGCAGTACTTC.

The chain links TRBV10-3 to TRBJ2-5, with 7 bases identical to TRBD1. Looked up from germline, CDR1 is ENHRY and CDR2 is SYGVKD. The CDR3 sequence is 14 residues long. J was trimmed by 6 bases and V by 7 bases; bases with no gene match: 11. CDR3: CAITQDPQGQTQYF. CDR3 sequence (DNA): TGTGCCATCACTCAGGACCCACAGGGGCAGACCCAGTACTTC.

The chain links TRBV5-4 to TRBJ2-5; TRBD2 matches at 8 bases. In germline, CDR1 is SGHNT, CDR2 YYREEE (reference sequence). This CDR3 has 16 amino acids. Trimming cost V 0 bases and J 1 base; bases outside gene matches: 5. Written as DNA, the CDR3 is TGTGCCAGCAGCTTGGGCGGTGCGGGAGGCCAAGAGACCCAGTACTTC. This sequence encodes CASSLGGAGGQETQYF.

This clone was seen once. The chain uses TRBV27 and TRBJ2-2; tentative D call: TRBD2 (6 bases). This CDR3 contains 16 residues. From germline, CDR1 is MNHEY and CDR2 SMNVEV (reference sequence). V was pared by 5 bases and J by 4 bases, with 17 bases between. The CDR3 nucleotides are TGTGCCAGCAGTCTCCACCCGCGGGACTCCACCGGGGAGCTGTTTTTT. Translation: CASSLHPRDSTGELFF.

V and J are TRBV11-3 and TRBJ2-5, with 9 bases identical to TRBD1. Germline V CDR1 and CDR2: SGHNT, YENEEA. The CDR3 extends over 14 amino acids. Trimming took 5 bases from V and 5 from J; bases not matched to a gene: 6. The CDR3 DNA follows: TGTGCCAGCAGCCCGGGGACAGGGATGGAGACCCAGTACTTC. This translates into CASSPGTGMETQYF.

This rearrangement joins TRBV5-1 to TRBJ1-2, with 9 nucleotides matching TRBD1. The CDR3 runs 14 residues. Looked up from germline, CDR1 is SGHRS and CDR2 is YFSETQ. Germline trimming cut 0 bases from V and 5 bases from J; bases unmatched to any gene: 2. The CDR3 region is CASSLEGTGYGYTF. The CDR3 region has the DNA TGCGCCAGCAGCTTGGAAGGGACAGGGTATGGCTACACCTTC.

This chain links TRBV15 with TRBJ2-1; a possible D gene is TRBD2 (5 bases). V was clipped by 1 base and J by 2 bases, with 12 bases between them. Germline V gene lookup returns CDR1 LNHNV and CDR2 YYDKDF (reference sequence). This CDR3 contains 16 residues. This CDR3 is CATSRVRRGTYNEQFF. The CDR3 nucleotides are TGTGCCACCAGCAGAGTTAGGAGAGGGACCTACAATGAGCAGTTCTTC. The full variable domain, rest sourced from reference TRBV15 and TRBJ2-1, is DAMVIQNPRYQVTQFGKPVTLSCSQTLNHNVMYWYQQKSSQAPKLLFHYYDKDFNNEADTPDNFQSRRPNTSFCFLDIRSPGLGDTAMYLCATSRVRRGTYNEQFFGPGTRLTVL.

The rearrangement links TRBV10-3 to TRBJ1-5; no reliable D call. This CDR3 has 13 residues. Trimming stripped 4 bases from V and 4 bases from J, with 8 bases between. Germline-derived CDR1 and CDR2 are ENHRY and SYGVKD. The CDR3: CAISVEGNQPQHF. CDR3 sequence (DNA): TGTGCCATCAGTGTTGAGGGAAATCAGCCCCAGCATTTT.

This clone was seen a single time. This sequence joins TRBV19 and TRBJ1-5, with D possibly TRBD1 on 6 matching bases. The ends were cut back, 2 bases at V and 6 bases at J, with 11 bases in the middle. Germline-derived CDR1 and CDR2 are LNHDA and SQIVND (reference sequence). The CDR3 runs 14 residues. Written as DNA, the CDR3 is TGTGCCAGTAGTATACCGACAGGCACTCAGCCCCAGCATTTT. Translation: CASSIPTGTQPQHF.

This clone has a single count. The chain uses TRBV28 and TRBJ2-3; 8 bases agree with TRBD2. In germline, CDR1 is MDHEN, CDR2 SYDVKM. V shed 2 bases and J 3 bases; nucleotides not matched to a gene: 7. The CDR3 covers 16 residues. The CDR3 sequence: CASSLGAGGETDTQYF. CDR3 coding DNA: TGTGCCAGCAGTTTAGGGGCGGGAGGTGAAACAGATACGCAGTATTTT.

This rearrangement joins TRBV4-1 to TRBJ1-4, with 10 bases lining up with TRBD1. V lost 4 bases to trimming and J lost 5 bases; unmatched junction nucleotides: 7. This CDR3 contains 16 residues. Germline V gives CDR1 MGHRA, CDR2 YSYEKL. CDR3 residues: CASSLTPGQGNEKLFF. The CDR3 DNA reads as TGCGCCAGCAGCCTAACTCCGGGACAGGGGAATGAAAAACTGTTTTTT.

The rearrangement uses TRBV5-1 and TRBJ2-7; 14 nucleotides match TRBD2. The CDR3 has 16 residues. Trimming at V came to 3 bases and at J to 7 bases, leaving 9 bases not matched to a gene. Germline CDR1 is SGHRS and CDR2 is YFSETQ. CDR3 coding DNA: TGCGCCAGCAGCTGGGGAGGGACTAGCGGGAGATTAGAGCAGTACTTC. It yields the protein CASSWGGTSGRLEQYF.

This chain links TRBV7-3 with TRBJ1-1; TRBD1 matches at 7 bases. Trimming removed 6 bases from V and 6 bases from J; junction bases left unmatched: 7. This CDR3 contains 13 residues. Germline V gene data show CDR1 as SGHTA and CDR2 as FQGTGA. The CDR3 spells CASRQQQGSEAFF. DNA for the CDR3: TGTGCCAGCAGGCAGCAACAGGGGTCTGAAGCTTTCTTT. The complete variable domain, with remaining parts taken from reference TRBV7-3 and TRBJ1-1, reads GAGVSQTPSNKVTEKGKYVELRCDPISGHTALYWYRQSLGQGPEFLIYFQGTGAADDSGLPNDRFFAVRPEGSVSTLKIQRTERGDSAVYLCASRQQQGSEAFFGQGTRLTVV.

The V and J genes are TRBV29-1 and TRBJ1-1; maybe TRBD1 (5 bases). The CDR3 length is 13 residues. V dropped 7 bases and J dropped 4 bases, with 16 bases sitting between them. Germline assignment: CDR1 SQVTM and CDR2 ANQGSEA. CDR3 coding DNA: TGCAGCGGCACGGGGGGAGGGAGCACTGAAGCTTTCTTT. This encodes CSGTGGGSTEAFF.

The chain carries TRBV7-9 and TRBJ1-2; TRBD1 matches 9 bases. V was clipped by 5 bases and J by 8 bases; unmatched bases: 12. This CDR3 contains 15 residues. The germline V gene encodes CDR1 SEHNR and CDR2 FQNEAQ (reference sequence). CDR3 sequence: CASSQEGQGVEGYTF. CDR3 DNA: TGTGCCAGCAGCCAGGAGGGACAGGGAGTGGAGGGCTACACCTTC.

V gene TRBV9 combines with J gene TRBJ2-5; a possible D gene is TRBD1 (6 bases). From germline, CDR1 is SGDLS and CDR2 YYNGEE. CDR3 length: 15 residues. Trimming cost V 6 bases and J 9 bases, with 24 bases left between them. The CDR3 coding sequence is TGTGCCAGCAACCCTTATCCGGACAGTTTGATTCCCCAGTACTTC. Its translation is CASNPYPDSLIPQYF.

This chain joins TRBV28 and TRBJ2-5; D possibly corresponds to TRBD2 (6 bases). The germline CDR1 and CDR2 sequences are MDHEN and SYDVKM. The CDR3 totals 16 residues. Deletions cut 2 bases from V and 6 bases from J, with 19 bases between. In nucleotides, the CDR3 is TGTGCCAGCAGTTTAACAACTCGGGACTTTAGCCAGACCCAGTACTTC. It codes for CASSLTTRDFSQTQYF.

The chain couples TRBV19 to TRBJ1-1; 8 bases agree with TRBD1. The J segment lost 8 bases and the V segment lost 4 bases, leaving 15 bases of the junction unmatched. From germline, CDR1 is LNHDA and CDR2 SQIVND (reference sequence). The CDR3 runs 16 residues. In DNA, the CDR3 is TGTGCCAGTAGTAGGACATGGGACAGGTCATACCAAGAAGCTTTCTTT. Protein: CASSRTWDRSYQEAFF.

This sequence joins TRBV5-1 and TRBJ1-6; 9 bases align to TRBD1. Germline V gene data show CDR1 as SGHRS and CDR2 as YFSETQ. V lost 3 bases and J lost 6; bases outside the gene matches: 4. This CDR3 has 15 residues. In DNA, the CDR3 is TGCGCCAGCAGCTCCTCACAGGGGGCTAATTCACCCCTCCACTTT. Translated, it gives CASSSSQGANSPLHF.

In DNA, the CDR3 is TGTGCCAGCAGCTACCGGGACAGGGGGGCCAATGAGCAGTTCTTC. Amino acids: CASSYRDRGANEQFF. The chain uses TRBV13 and TRBJ2-1; TRBD1 matches at 11 bases. Germline V CDR1 and CDR2: PRHDT, FYEKMQ (reference sequence). The V and J ends lost 4 bases and 6 bases, in that order; junction bases with no gene match: 5. The CDR3 is 15 amino acids.

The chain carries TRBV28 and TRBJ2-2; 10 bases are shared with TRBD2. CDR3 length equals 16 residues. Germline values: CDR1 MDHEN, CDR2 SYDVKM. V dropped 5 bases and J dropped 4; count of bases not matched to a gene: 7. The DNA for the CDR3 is TGTGCCAGCAGTGTGCTAGCGGGAGAAGGCACCGGGGAGCTGTTTTTT. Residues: CASSVLAGEGTGELFF.

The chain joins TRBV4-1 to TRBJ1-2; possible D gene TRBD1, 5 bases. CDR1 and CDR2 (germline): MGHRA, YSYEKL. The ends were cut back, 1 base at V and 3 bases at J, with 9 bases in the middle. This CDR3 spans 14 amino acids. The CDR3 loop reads CASSQGRVDYGYTF. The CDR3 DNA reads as TGCGCCAGCAGCCAAGGCAGGGTTGACTATGGCTACACCTTC.

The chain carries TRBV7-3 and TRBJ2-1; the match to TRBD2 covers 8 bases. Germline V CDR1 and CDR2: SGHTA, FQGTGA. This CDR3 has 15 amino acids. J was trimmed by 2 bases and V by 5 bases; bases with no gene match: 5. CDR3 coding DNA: TGTGCCAGCAGCATTCATAGCGGGACCTACAATGAGCAGTTCTTC. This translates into CASSIHSGTYNEQFF.

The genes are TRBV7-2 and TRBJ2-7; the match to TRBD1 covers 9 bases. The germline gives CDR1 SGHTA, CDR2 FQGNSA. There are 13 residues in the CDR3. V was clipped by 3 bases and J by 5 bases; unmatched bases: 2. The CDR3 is CASSFGTGNEQYF. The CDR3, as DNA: TGTGCCAGCAGCTTCGGGACAGGGAACGAGCAGTACTTC.

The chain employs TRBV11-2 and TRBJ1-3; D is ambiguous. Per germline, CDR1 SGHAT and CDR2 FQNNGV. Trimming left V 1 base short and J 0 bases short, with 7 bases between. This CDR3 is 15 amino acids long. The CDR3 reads CASSLVGISGNTIYF. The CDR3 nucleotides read TGTGCCAGCAGCTTAGTCGGGATCTCTGGAAACACCATATATTTT.